A selection of T cell receptor beta chains follows, all from one sample in a study of radiation and T cells in renal cell carcinoma. Here immunoSEQ multiplex PCR was the method, and the copy in TCRdb shows in-frame clones only, minus some. The sample includes tens of thousands of clones, 80% to 90% of them seen just once. The source was blood, collected from a patient whose treatment included radiotherapy and nephrectomy. Source of these receptors: a woman aged 50 to 60 with renal cell carcinoma. Both conserved end residues are part of each CDR3. The D gene is left open where the match is weak. Part of the rows lack a size; the others show once, few, many or a class for expanded clones.

TRBJ2-7 | NA | TRBV11-2 | TRBD2 | TGTGCCAGCAGCTTAAGGACTAGCGGACCCTACGAGCAGTACTTC | CASSLRTSGPYEQYF
TRBJ2-1 | NA | TRBV5-1 | NA | TGCGCCAGCAGCCCTAATACCGGCGAAGGGGCTTGGGAGCAGTTCTTC | CASSPNTGEGAWEQFF
TRBJ1-5 | few | TRBV19 | NA | TGTGCCAGTAGTACACACAATCAGCCCCAGCATTTT | CASSTHNQPQHF
TRBJ1-1 | NA | TRBV20-1 | NA | TGCAGTGGAAGGGAGAACACTGAAGCTTTCTTT | CSGRENTEAFF
TRBJ2-3 | NA | TRBV9 | NA | TGTGCCAGCAGCACCTCGACTAAGACAGATACGCAGTATTTT | CASSTSTKTDTQYF
TRBJ1-1 | NA | TRBV10-3 | TRBD1 | TGTGCCATCAGTGAGGGACAGGGGAACACTGAAGCTTTCTTT | CAISEGQGNTEAFF
TRBJ2-7 | NA | TRBV6-1 | NA | TGTGCCAGCAAAGAACCAGGCCTTAGCTCCTACGAGCAGTACTTC | CASKEPGLSSYEQYF
TRBJ1-4 | NA | TRBV5-3 | NA | TGTGCCAGAAGCCGAACGAGGGCAACTAATGAAAAACTGTTTTTT | CARSRTRATNEKLFF
TRBJ1-1 | NA | TRBV14 | NA | TGTGCCAGCAGCTCTCGGTTCCCCACTGAAGCTTTCTTT | CASSSRFPTEAFF
TRBJ2-2 | NA | TRBV9 | NA | TGTGCCAGCAGCGTAGACGTAGTAGGGACCGGGGAGCTGTTTTTT | CASSVDVVGTGELFF
TRBJ2-7 | NA | TRBV11-2 | NA | TGTGCCAGCAGCCGAACACAGCCTAACTCCTACGAGCAGTACTTC | CASSRTQPNSYEQYF
TRBJ1-2 | NA | TRBV19 | NA | TGTGCCAGTAGTGGTGGATACGGCTACACCTTC | CASSGGYGYTF
TRBJ1-2 | NA | TRBV14 | TRBD1 | TGTGCCAGCAGCCACGTGGGACAGGGAAAATATGGCTACACCTTC | CASSHVGQGKYGYTF
TRBJ1-4 | NA | TRBV4-3 | NA | TGCGCCAGCAGCCAAGTCCCGGGCCAGCACGTTAGGCTGTTTTTT | CASSQVPGQHVRLFF
TRBJ1-1 | NA | TRBV5-1 | NA | TGCGCCAGCACCCCATACGAGGAGGGCCAAGCTTTCTTT | CASTPYEEGQAFF
TRBJ2-2 | NA | TRBV28 | NA | TGTGCCAGCAAAGTCCGGCAGGCAAACACCGGGGAGCTGTTTTTT | CASKVRQANTGELFF
TRBJ1-3 | NA | TRBV10-3 | NA | TGTGCCATCAGTGAGAGACCCGCGGACACCATATATTTT | CAISERPADTIYF
TRBJ1-5 | NA | TRBV7-2 | TRBD1 | TGTGCCAGCAGCTTTGACAGGGCGAGCAATCAGCCCCAGCATTTT | CASSFDRASNQPQHF
TRBJ1-5 | NA | TRBV6-1 | NA | TGTGCCAGCAGTGTAAGCTGGTCGCGGGTCCAAAGCCGGCCCCAGCATTTT | CASSVSWSRVQSRPQHF
TRBJ1-5 | NA | TRBV28 | NA | TGTGCCACCCTAAATGGGTTGTCTATATTGGGCAATCAGCCCCAGCATTTT | CATLNGLSILGNQPQHF
TRBJ2-1 | NA | TRBV6-5 | NA | TGTGCCAGCAGTTACGCCGGTATCGGCTTTAGTGAGCAGTTCTTC | CASSYAGIGFSEQFF